This T cell receptor beta chain is from a study of T cell repertoires in cytomegalovirus infection. Study overall: HLA-B-restricted CMV epitopes that are well studied were used alongside recently identified HLA-C-restricted ones.

V lost 2 bases and J lost 5, with 10 bases in between. This CDR3 region has 14 residues. Germline CDR1 is MNHEY and CDR2 is SMNVEV (reference sequence). General study results and limits: Clonotypes of TCR beta that were HLA-C-restricted and CMV-specific dominated the ex vivo response. Carriers of CMV and the relevant HLA type were discriminated by public TCR beta frequency.

To note about this clonotype: Its antigen is currently unknown.

MiXCR was run by TCRdb on the reads, yielding one entry per CDR3 protein. The sample shows approximately 1,000,000 distinct CDR3 sequences, roughly 30% of them seen only once. This chain joins TRBV27 and TRBJ1-5; D remains ambiguous. This TCR came from a human donor in good health (CMV status not recorded). Some clones in this sample may be carry-over from other donors' samples. Sample: cultured CD8+ T cells from PBMCs, taken from culture after CMV antigen stimulation. CDR3 loop: CASSLRRRDQPQHF. CDR3 sequence (DNA): TGTGCCAGCAGTTTAAGGCGGAGGGATCAGCCCCAGCATTTT.